This is a list of T cell receptor beta chains from one sample in a study of CXCR3-negative and CXCR3-positive naive CD8 T cells. Using the 5' RACE reads, TCRdb records one entry per CDR3 protein without DNA. The repertoire table contains approximately 40,000 distinct CDR3 sequences. Sequencing used memory CD8+ T cells from blood. Receptors were obtained from a human donor in good health. Some clones in this sample may be carry-over from other donors' samples. Both conserved end residues are part of each CDR3. For some rows the clone size is stated as once, few or many, or as a class when expanded; others skip it.

v_call	clone_size	j_call	cdr3_aa
TRBV28	-	TRBJ2-5	CASRLTTGHQETQYF
TRBV25-1	medium-sized	TRBJ2-2	CASSEVEESGELFF
TRBV19	-	TRBJ2-1	CASSPQEDRSSYNEQFF
TRBV20-1	-	TRBJ1-1	CSALSEHTEAFF
TRBV5-1	-	TRBJ2-1	CASSFRRENEQFF
TRBV27	-	TRBJ1-3	CASSRLGDLGGNTIYF
TRBV6-2/TRBV6-3	-	TRBJ2-2	CASTPTGFTGELFF
TRBV15	-	TRBJ2-7	CATSRDPTAYEQYF
TRBV7-9	-	TRBJ2-7	CASSLPGGVYEQYF
TRBV2	-	TRBJ2-7	CASTPGYEQYF
TRBV6-2/TRBV6-3	-	TRBJ2-3	CASSQDMSTDTQYF